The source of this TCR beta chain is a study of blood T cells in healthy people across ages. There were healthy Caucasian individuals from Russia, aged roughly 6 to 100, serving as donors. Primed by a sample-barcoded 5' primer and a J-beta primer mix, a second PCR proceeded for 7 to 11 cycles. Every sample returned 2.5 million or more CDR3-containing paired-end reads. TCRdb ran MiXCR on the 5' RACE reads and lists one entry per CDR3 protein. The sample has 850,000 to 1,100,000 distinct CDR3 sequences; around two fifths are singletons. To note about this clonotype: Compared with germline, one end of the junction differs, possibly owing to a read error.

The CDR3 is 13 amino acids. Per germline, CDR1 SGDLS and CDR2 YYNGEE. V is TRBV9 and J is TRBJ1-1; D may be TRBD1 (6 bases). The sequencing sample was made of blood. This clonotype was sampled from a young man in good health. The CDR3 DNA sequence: TGTGCCTGCAGCGTCGGAGGGGGAACTGAAGCTTTCTTT. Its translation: CACSVGGGTEAFF.